This T cell receptor (beta chain) originates from a study of cytomegalovirus exposure and HLA in healthy donors. Study details: Falling in the Caucasian-associated ancestry cluster were 81% of approximately 400 genotyped donors.

Germline trimming cut 6 bases from V and 4 bases from J; bases unmatched to any gene: 5. The CDR3 loop spans 15 amino acids. Germline-derived CDR1 and CDR2 are MNHEY and SVGAGI. The PCR ran on 60 Vbeta and 13 Jbeta primers. Data came from immunoSEQ multiplex PCR; TCRdb stores just in-frame clones and leaves some out. Of some 150,000 clones in the sample, about four fifths are singletons; the top ten hold 3.5% to 4.5%. Sequenced sample: PBMCs. V gene TRBV6-5 combines with J gene TRBJ2-1, with 11 bases lining up with TRBD2. This TCR was sampled from a human donor in good health. CDR3 amino acids: CASRLAGGAYNEQFF. The CDR3 coding sequence is TGTGCCAGCAGGCTAGCGGGAGGCGCATACAATGAGCAGTTCTTC.